This passage covers 8 T cell receptor beta chains from one sample sequenced in a study of regulatory T cells in long-lasting Graves disease (dated by TCRdb to the early 2020s). Library generation was performed with multiplex PCR. Sequencer: Illumina HiSeq 4000. To build TCR beta libraries, CDR3 regions were amplified by Arm-PCR using iRepertoire HTBI primers. The public reads were reprocessed in TCRdb via fastp at Q25 and MiXCR, keeping in-frame beta chains. When rows share a CDR3 protein, they turn into one entry using the most common DNA and genes. This sample holds around 510,000 distinct CDR3 sequences; less than 25% were observed only once. 7.8% of the sample lies in the top ten. In light of the paper, this sample's time point label describes: persistent/refractory GD, antithyroid drugs over 5 years with positive TRAb. For both TCR sequencing and RNA sequencing, RNA was extracted from PBMCs using TRIzol.

Sequenced material: peripheral blood mononuclear cells (PBMCs), taken when the disease was refractory, from a patient treated with antithyroid drugs. The source of these receptors is a female donor with Graves disease.

This clonotype was seen just once. A read error is possible here, since a much larger clone lies one base away. The gene calls are TRBV28 and TRBJ1-5, with TRBD1 matching over 7 bases. This CDR3 spans 18 amino acids. Trimming took 4 bases from V and 2 from J; bases not matched to a gene: 14. The germline V gene has CDR1 MDHEN and CDR2 SYDVKM. The CDR3 reads CASSSLDREWSGNQPQHF. The CDR3 DNA sequence: TGTGCCAGCAGTTCTTTAGACAGGGAGTGGAGTGGCAATCAGCCCCAGCATTTT. The whole variable domain, filled in from reference TRBV28 and TRBJ1-5, reads DVKVTQSSRYLVKRTGEKVFLECVQDMDHENMFWYRQDPGLGLRLIYFSYDVKMKEKGDIPEGYSVSREKKERFSLILESASTNQTSMYLCASSSLDREWSGNQPQHFGDGTRLSIL.

The table lists this clonotype with many counts. CDR3 loop: CASSFRGPGGPQHF. The DNA for the CDR3 is TGTGCCAGCAGTTTTCGGGGCCCCGGCGGGCCCCAGCATTTT. This chain uses TRBV28 with TRBJ1-5, with D possibly matching TRBD1 (5 bases). Trimming shortened V by 3 bases and J by 9 bases, and 15 bases separated the two germline ends. Germline V lookup: CDR1 MDHEN, CDR2 SYDVKM. This CDR3 has 14 amino acids.

This clonotype was seen repeatedly, ten times or more. The chain links TRBV9 to TRBJ2-7, with 7 nucleotides matching TRBD2. V shed 0 bases, J shed 4 bases, and the junction held 7 bases outside the gene matches. Germline CDR1 reads SGDLS; CDR2 reads YYNGEE. CDR3 length: 15 residues. The CDR3 region is CASSVGASGSYEQYF. CDR3 bases: TGTGCCAGCAGCGTAGGGGCTAGCGGATCATACGAGCAGTACTTC.

This clonotype was seen at least ten times. The gene calls are TRBV7-2 and TRBJ2-7, with 9 positions matching TRBD1. The CDR3 contains 17 residues. Germline CDR1 is SGHTA and CDR2 is FQGNSA. V lost 4 bases and J lost 7; bases outside the gene matches: 17. This chain's CDR3 is CASSSSGTGPLIGEQYF. In DNA form, the CDR3 reads TGTGCCAGCAGCTCCAGCGGGACAGGGCCCTTAATTGGGGAGCAGTACTTC.

This clonotype was seen at least ten times. V and J are TRBV24-1 and TRBJ1-4; TRBD1 is a possible D gene (5 bases). V was pared by 0 bases and J by 2 bases, with 6 bases between. This CDR3 spans 15 amino acids. CDR1 is KGHDR and CDR2 is SFDVKD in the germline V gene. Here the CDR3 DNA reads TGTGCCACCAGTGATTTGAGGGGCACTAATGAAAAACTGTTTTTT. This encodes CATSDLRGTNEKLFF.

This chain connects TRBV12-3 or TRBV12-4 to TRBJ2-1; D gene ambiguous. The ends were cut back, 3 bases at V and 0 bases at J, with 9 bases in the middle. The length of the CDR3 is 15 residues. The CDR3 here is CASSFDTRSYNEQFF. The CDR3 nucleotides are TGTGCCAGCAGTTTTGACACACGCTCCTACAATGAGCAGTTCTTC.

The chain recombines TRBV6-1 with TRBJ1-1; maybe TRBD1 (6 bases). The CDR3 is 13 residues long. V lost 6 bases and J lost 7, with 15 bases in between. The V gene's germline CDR1 is MNHNS and CDR2 SASEGT. CDR3 amino acids: CASSPYRAGEAFF. CDR3 nucleotide sequence: TGTGCCAGCAGCCCTTACAGGGCTGGTGAAGCTTTCTTT.

This clonotype was seen at least ten times. This rearrangement joins TRBV30 to TRBJ2-7; D gene uncertain. This CDR3 region has 11 residues. Trimming removed 3 bases at V and 1 base at J, with 4 bases between. Germline values: CDR1 GTSNPN, CDR2 SVGIG (reference sequence). Written as DNA, the CDR3 is TGTGCCTGGAGCTATTCCTACGAGCAGTACTTC. Protein product: CAWSYSYEQYF.